The text below deals with one T cell receptor (beta chain). Antigen unknown. RNA was extracted and reverse transcribed into cDNA as the sequencing template. Assay: immunoSEQ multiplex PCR; the TCRdb copy retains only in-frame clones and omits some. The sample lists about 190,000 clones; more than 55% were seen once. This sample was included in a study of CD8+ T cells in alopecia areata. Findings and limits, study-wide: Scalp lesions, especially in alopecia totalis/universalis, had higher clonality than normal scalp. A great number of expanded lesional clones endured in scalp and blood during tofacitinib. Besides other cells, scalp samples also yield sequences of resident alphabeta T cells from normal skin.

The CDR3 totals 14 residues. Trimming removed 6 bases at V and 0 bases at J, with 10 bases between. Per germline, CDR1 MNHEY and CDR2 SVGAGI. Regarding treatment: oral pan-JAK inhibitor, 5-10 mg twice daily. It was from alopecia areata patients that lesional scalp punch biopsies and peripheral blood were collected. The source material was CD4+ T cells sorted from blood, sampled at week 4, from a patient treated with tofacitinib. The sequence came from a human donor with alopecia areata. This chain connects TRBV6-5 to TRBJ2-3; D gene unclear. The CDR3 reads CASSKRKSTDTQYF. The CDR3 DNA reads as TGTGCCAGCAGCAAAAGGAAGAGCACAGATACGCAGTATTTT.